A single sample gave rise to the 18 T cell receptor beta chains below, sequenced in a study of blood T cells in healthy people across ages. Combining a sample-barcoded 5' primer with a J-beta primer mix, a second PCR ran for roughly 7 to 11 cycles. In TCRdb, the 5' RACE reads were re-called with MiXCR into one record per CDR3 protein. The sample includes approximately 1.5 million distinct CDR3 sequences, about 32% of them seen just once. The source material was blood. Every receptor here comes from a woman under 40 in good health.

J is TRBJ2-2 and V is TRBV20-1, with TRBD2 as a possible D gene (6 bases). The V end lost 7 bases, the J end lost 2 bases, and 11 bases lay between the germline ends. Germline CDR1 DFQATT, CDR2 SNEGSKA (reference sequence). The CDR3 consists of 13 residues. DNA of the CDR3: TGCAGTGGAGCGGGCCTTAACACCGGGGAGCTGTTTTTT. It codes for CSGAGLNTGELFF.

This rearrangement joins TRBV6-1 to TRBJ2-1, with TRBD2 as a possible D gene (5 bases). Deletions cut 7 bases from V and 9 bases from J, with 19 bases between. The germline CDR1 and CDR2 sequences are MNHNS and SASEGT. This CDR3 region has 14 residues. DNA for the CDR3: TGTGCCAGCACCGGGGAGTCTAGGAACACTGAGCAGTTCTTC. Translated, it gives CASTGESRNTEQFF.

J is TRBJ2-7 and V is TRBV20-1, with 8 bases matching TRBD2. The CDR3 length is 16 residues. Germline V gene lookup returns CDR1 DFQATT and CDR2 SNEGSKA (reference sequence). J lost 2 bases, V lost 0 bases, and 9 bases had no gene match. The CDR3 region has the DNA TGCAGTGCTAGAGATTCCGCTAGCGGGTATACCTACGAGCAGTACTTC. Residues: CSARDSASGYTYEQYF.

The rearrangement links TRBV29-1 to TRBJ2-1; D is possibly TRBD2 (5 bases). The germline gives CDR1 SQVTM, CDR2 ANQGSEA. The ends were cut back, 2 bases at V and 6 bases at J, with 14 bases in the middle. The CDR3 has 14 amino acids. DNA of the CDR3: TGCAGCGTTGAATCGTCGCGGGTCTCCAATGAGCAGTTCTTC. It is translated as CSVESSRVSNEQFF.

In its sample, this clonotype was seen a few times. CDR3 in amino acids: CASSLGPGTGVYNEQFF. For the CDR3, the DNA is TGTGCCAGCAGTTTGGGTCCGGGGACAGGGGTCTACAATGAGCAGTTCTTC. The chain joins TRBV27 to TRBJ2-1, with 10 nucleotides matching TRBD1. V lost 3 bases, J lost 3 bases, and 8 bases stayed unmatched. Germline CDR1 reads MNHEY; CDR2 reads SMNVEV (reference sequence). The CDR3 runs to 17 residues.

There are a few counts of this clonotype. This chain links TRBV7-9 with TRBJ1-1; no reliable D call. The CDR3 is 14 amino acids. Trimming left V 3 bases short and J 5 bases short, with 13 bases between. Germline V gene data show CDR1 as SEHNR and CDR2 as FQNEAQ (reference sequence). The CDR3 nucleotides read TGTGCCAGCAGCTTTACACCTTCCGGGACTGAAGCTTTCTTT. Translated, it gives CASSFTPSGTEAFF. The variable domain in full, with the rest retrieved from reference TRBV7-9 and TRBJ1-1, is DTGVSQNPRHKITKRGQNVTFRCDPISEHNRLYWYRQTLGQGPEFLTYFQNEAQLEKSRLLSDRFSAERPKGSFSTLEIQRTEQGDSAMYLCASSFTPSGTEAFFGQGTRLTVV.

The chain joins TRBV5-1 to TRBJ1-1; a weak D match, TRBD1 (5 bases). This CDR3 comprises 14 residues. V dropped 1 base and J dropped 6 bases, with 13 bases sitting between them. The V gene's germline CDR1 is SGHRS and CDR2 YFSETQ. CDR3 in DNA: TGCGCCAGCAGCTTGTTTAAGGGGTCCTCTGAAGCTTTCTTT. This sequence encodes CASSLFKGSSEAFF.

J is TRBJ2-7 and V is TRBV7-8; weak D call: TRBD2 (5 bases). This CDR3 spans 15 amino acids. Germline V gene sequence: CDR1 SGHVS, CDR2 FQNEAQ. V lost 5 bases and J lost 0, with 14 bases in between. This CDR3 is CASSLWERSSYEQYF. In nucleotides, the CDR3 is TGTGCCAGCAGCCTATGGGAGCGCAGCTCCTACGAGCAGTACTTC.

J is TRBJ2-1 and V is TRBV11-2; the match to TRBD2 covers 13 bases. This CDR3 has 15 residues. After removal of 4 bases from V and 8 bases from J, the junction contained 5 bases not matched to a gene. The germline gives CDR1 SGHAT, CDR2 FQNNGV. CDR3 sequence: CASSSAGLAGHEQFF. Written as DNA, the CDR3 is TGTGCCAGCAGCTCAGCGGGACTAGCGGGGCATGAGCAGTTCTTC.

This clonotype came up a few times. The chain combines TRBV27 with TRBJ1-5; D is possibly TRBD1 (6 bases). Looked up from germline, CDR1 is MNHEY and CDR2 is SMNVEV (reference sequence). This CDR3 comprises 15 residues. Trimming cost V 5 bases and J 0 bases, with 11 bases left between them. The CDR3 is CASSRQVPSNQPQHF. The CDR3 DNA is TGTGCCAGCAGTCGACAGGTCCCTAGCAATCAGCCCCAGCATTTT.

This clonotype has more than one count but fewer than ten. This chain connects TRBV10-3 to TRBJ2-5; D is unresolved. In germline, CDR1 is ENHRY, CDR2 SYGVKD. Trimming pared 10 bases from V and 3 bases from J, leaving 12 bases between. The CDR3 spans 12 residues. The CDR3 sequence is CATSAVEETQYF. The CDR3 nucleotides are TGTGCCACCAGCGCCGTAGAAGAGACCCAGTACTTC.

This chain connects TRBV3-1 to TRBJ2-3, with TRBD2 as a possible D gene (5 bases). The CDR3 totals 17 residues. CDR1 and CDR2 (germline): LGHDT, YNNKEL (reference sequence). Between the trimmed V and J ends, which lost 1 base and 2 bases, there was a span of 16 bases. The CDR3 coding sequence is TGTGCCAGCAGCCAAGTCGGCGGGTCGACCTACACAGATACGCAGTATTTT. Translation gives CASSQVGGSTYTDTQYF.

This clonotype turned up a few times. The V gene is TRBV2, the J gene TRBJ2-7; maybe TRBD1 (5 bases). The germline V gene has CDR1 SNHLY and CDR2 FYNNEI. Trimming shortened V by 0 bases and J by 0 bases, and 9 bases separated the two germline ends. The length of the CDR3 is 15 residues. The CDR3 bases are TGTGCCAGCAGTGAAGCGCAGGGTTCCTCCTACGAGCAGTACTTC. The encoded protein is CASSEAQGSSYEQYF.

This clonotype is a singleton in its sample. This chain uses TRBV6-4 with TRBJ1-6, with D unresolved. This CDR3 is 9 amino acids long. CDR1 is MRHNA and CDR2 is SNTAGT in the germline V gene. The CDR3 protein is CARWSTLHF. In DNA form, the CDR3 reads TGTGCGAGGTGGTCGACCCTCCACTTT.

The rearrangement joins TRBV10-2 to TRBJ2-2; maybe TRBD1 (5 bases). This CDR3 is built from 15 residues. The V and J ends lost 6 bases and 4 bases respectively, with 15 bases between them. Germline V gene sequence: CDR1 WSHSY, CDR2 SAAADI. CDR3: CASSHWAGSTGELFF. CDR3 DNA sequence: TGCGCCAGCAGCCATTGGGCAGGGTCCACCGGGGAGCTGTTTTTT.

This clonotype appeared a few times. The chain uses TRBV11-3 and TRBJ2-7; 11 bases are a match to TRBD2. Germline V lookup: CDR1 SGHNT, CDR2 YENEEA. The CDR3 sequence is 15 residues long. After removal of 5 bases from V and 2 bases from J, the junction contained 5 bases not matched to a gene. Written as DNA, the CDR3 is TGTGCCAGCAGCACTGGGACTAGCGGCACCTACGAGCAGTACTTC. Its protein is CASSTGTSGTYEQYF.

This clonotype was seen more than once but under ten times. The J gene is TRBJ2-7, the V gene TRBV4-1, with 8 bases lining up with TRBD1. Germline trimming cut 3 bases from V and 5 bases from J; bases unmatched to any gene: 15. Germline CDR1 and CDR2: MGHRA and YSYEKL. CDR3 length equals 17 residues. CDR3 protein: CASSHPLRDRLTHEQYF. CDR3 nucleotides: TGCGCCAGCAGCCACCCACTCCGGGACAGGTTAACGCACGAGCAGTACTTC.

This clonotype was seen a handful of times. The chain carries TRBV9 and TRBJ2-3; the D is unclear. The CDR3 is 14 residues long. The V and J ends lost 0 bases and 8 bases respectively, with 13 bases between them. Germline V CDR1 and CDR2: SGDLS, YYNGEE. Here the CDR3 reads CASSVGFIGGTQYF. The CDR3 region has the DNA TGTGCCAGCAGCGTAGGATTCATCGGCGGTACGCAGTATTTT. Complete variable domain (other parts from reference TRBV9 and TRBJ2-3): DSGVTQTPKHLITATGQRVTLRCSPRSGDLSVYWYQQSLDQGLQFLIQYYNGEERAKGNILERFSAQQFPDLHSELNLSSLELGDSALYFCASSVGFIGGTQYFGPGTRLTVL.